Sequencing of this TCR beta chain was carried out in a study of blood T cell repertoires in COVID-19. Study as a whole: Sites in the United States, Italy and Spain provided acute and convalescent COVID-19 samples. Sources were T cells, B-cell-depleted T cells, or PBMCs; the material itself was cDNA or gDNA.

Germline values: CDR1 SGHRS, CDR2 YFSETQ. The CDR3 sequence is 17 residues long. Between the trimmed V and J ends, which lost 0 bases and 1 base, there was a span of 16 bases. The data were produced by immunoSEQ multiplex PCR, yet TCRdb's version contains in-frame clones alone and is incomplete. The sample shows some 160,000 clones, roughly 93% of them seen only once. Sequencing was performed on peripheral blood. The rearrangement uses TRBV5-1 and TRBJ2-5, with D hard to call. The source is a man aged 18 to 29 with COVID-19, enrolled during active disease. Written as DNA, the CDR3 is TGCGCCAGCAGCTTGGACCCCGTCAGAACGCCCCAAGAGACCCAGTACTTC. The encoded protein is CASSLDPVRTPQETQYF. The full variable domain, with the rest looked up from reference TRBV5-1 and TRBJ2-5, is KAGVTQTPRYLIKTRGQQVTLSCSPISGHRSVSWYQQTPGQGLQFLFEYFSETQRNKGNFPGRFSGRQFSNSRSEMNVSTLELGDSALYLCASSLDPVRTPQETQYFGPGTRLLVL.